This T cell receptor beta chain was sequenced in a study of shared clonotypes between healthy human individuals. Broader study findings: Few donors restricted represented genetic and exposure-history diversity. Sequencing of the sorted subsets was shown by rarefaction to be incomplete despite large depth.

The protocol was immunoSEQ multiplex PCR, while the TCRdb copy is restricted to in-frame clones and leaves out a portion. The profile covers more than 850,000 clones, with around 78% appearing a single time and approximately 0.5% taken by the ten largest. Adult Caucasians living in Nashville, Tennessee made up all of the donors. Both subsets, CD45RA+ naive and CD45RA-negative memory, were split from the CD4+ cells. The germline gives CDR1 MNHNY, CDR2 SVGAGI (reference sequence). This CDR3 is built from 13 residues. The V and J ends lost 6 bases and 2 bases, in that order; junction bases with no gene match: 0. This clone has at least ten counts. The antigen is undetermined.

The receptor was isolated from a man between 18 and 35 years old in good health. Some clones in this sample may be carry-over from other donors' samples. The sample taken for sequencing was memory CD4+ T cells from PBMCs. Subset given: CD45RA-negative fraction. The chain recombines TRBV6-6 with TRBJ1-5; 8 bases are shared with TRBD1. CDR3 DNA: TGTGCCAGCAGGGGACAGGGCAATCAGCCCCAGCATTTT. The encoded protein is CASRGQGNQPQHF.